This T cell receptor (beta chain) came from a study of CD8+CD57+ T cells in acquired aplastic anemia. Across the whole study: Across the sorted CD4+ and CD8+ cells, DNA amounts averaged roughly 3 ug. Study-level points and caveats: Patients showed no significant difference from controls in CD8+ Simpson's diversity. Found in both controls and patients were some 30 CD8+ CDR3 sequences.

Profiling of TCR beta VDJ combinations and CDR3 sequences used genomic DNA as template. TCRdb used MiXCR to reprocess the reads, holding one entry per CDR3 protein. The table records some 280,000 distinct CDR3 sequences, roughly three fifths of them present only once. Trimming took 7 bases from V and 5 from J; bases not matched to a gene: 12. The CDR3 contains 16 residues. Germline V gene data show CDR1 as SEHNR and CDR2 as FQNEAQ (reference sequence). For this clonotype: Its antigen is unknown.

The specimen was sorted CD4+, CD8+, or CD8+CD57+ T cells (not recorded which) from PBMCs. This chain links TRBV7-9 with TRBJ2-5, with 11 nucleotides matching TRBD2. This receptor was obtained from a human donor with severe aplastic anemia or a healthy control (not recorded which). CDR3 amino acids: CASTMGLAGGVETQYF. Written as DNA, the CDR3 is TGTGCCAGCACCATGGGGCTAGCGGGGGGCGTTGAGACCCAGTACTTC.